The T cell receptor (beta chain) described here comes from a study of T-cell reconstitution after alpha-beta-depleted transplantation in children. Broader study findings: Several hundred expanded graft clones reportedly supplied alpha-beta T cells about two months after transplant.

Using unique molecular identifiers, the investigators prepared the TCRbeta library. Each CDR3 protein gets one entry after TCRdb re-called the PCR reads with MiXCR. Of 280,000 or so distinct CDR3 sequences in the sample, around 10% were seen once. Many counts were recorded for this clonotype. What it binds is unknown. This CDR3 spans 18 amino acids. CDR1 MGHDK and CDR2 SYGVNS come from the germline V gene. V was clipped by 1 base and J by 1 base; unmatched bases: 10. J is TRBJ1-2 and V is TRBV25-1; 9 nucleotides match TRBD1. This sample comprised peripheral blood, obtained 180 days after TCRalphabeta/CD19-depleted stem cell transplant. The receptor comes from a male patient aged 2 to 10 who had a stem cell transplant for chronic granulomatous disease, so the T cells may come from the graft donor. CDR3 DNA sequence: TGTGCCAGCAGTGAATTGGGGACAGGGAGCCCCGATAACTATGGCTACACCTTC. Protein sequence: CASSELGTGSPDNYGYTF.